This TCR beta chain derives from a study of T cells after yellow fever vaccination. As for the study in general: The study sorted EM, EMRA, CM and Tscm memory subsets by CD3, CD45RA, CCR7 and CD95. SMART-Seq v4 Ultra Low Input prepared the low-cell-number fractions.

Germline assignment: CDR1 SGHAT and CDR2 FQNNGV. Trimming at V came to 5 bases and at J to 7 bases, leaving 13 bases not matched to a gene. The CDR3 covers 17 residues. This clonotype showed up many times. TCRdb re-analysed the 5' RACE reads in MiXCR, keeping a single row per CDR3 protein. This sample yields some 22,000 distinct CDR3 sequences, of which 5.2% are seen a single time; over 15% belongs to the top ten. The receptor was isolated from a man between 18 and 35 years old who received the YFV17D yellow fever vaccine. V is TRBV11-2 and J is TRBJ2-3, with 12 bases that match TRBD2. Sample: PBMCs, either bulk or a sorted T-cell subset (CD4+, CD8+, memory, or dextramer-sorted; not recorded which), taken about 41 days after the first yellow fever vaccination. CDR3 DNA: TGTGCCAGCAGCCCCTATCCTAGCGGGGGGGCCTTATATACGCAGTATTTT. It yields the protein CASSPYPSGGALYTQYF.